The clone carrying this T cell receptor beta chain was observed a few times. Its antigen is unknown. This sample was included in a study of T-cell memory formation after mild COVID-19. Turning to the study itself: Largely donor-specific sequence clusters came from a couple of donors.

TCRdb recomputed calls from the 5' RACE reads with MiXCR, one row per CDR3 protein. The table has 560,000 or so distinct CDR3 sequences, around 16% seen once. The V gene's germline CDR1 is MNHNY and CDR2 SVGAGI (reference sequence). The CDR3 has 18 amino acids. The trim removed 3 bases at V and 5 bases at J, leaving 18 bases unmatched. Study findings and constraints: Later expanders leaned CD4+, whereas clones that contracted between day 15 and 85 were balanced CD4/CD8. Certain responding clones were present in pre-infection memory, suggesting participation of cross-reactive memory.

The receptor comes from an adult woman who had mild COVID-19 (a few samples of this study predate the infection). Cell type and time point are not known. V and J are TRBV6-6 and TRBJ1-2; 7 bases line up with TRBD1. The sample taken for sequencing was PBMCs or a T cell subset sorted from them (not recorded which). CDR3 loop: CASSYVGADGTARYGYTF. The CDR3 bases are TGTGCCAGCAGTTATGTCGGGGCAGACGGGACAGCTCGTTATGGCTACACCTTC.